Sequencing of this T cell receptor (beta chain) was carried out in a study of vaccination and CD4 T cells after COVID-19. The wider study: Samples taken post-COVID came a median approximately 100 days after diagnosis, ranging from 35 to 161. Cells received overlapping spike peptides from SARS-CoV-2, HCoV-NL63, HCoV-OC43 and HCoV-229E as stimulation.

As concerns this clonotype: Its antigen remains unknown.

Treatment noted: approximately nine-day PBMC culture with coronavirus spike peptide pools or control peptides (ViraFEST assay). With the Oncomine TCR Beta short-read assay, DNA from cultured CD4+ T cells was sequenced. TCRdb called the PCR reads again in MiXCR, with one record for every CDR3 protein. The table includes 11,000 or so distinct CDR3 sequences, about 46% detected once. Whole-study findings and limits: Convalescent patients' clones that were vaccine-specific were spike mono-reactive in 304 of 307 cases. Among reactive clones from convalescent patients, a median 86.3% appeared only post-vaccination.

CDR3 length: 13 residues. Between the trimmed V and J ends, which lost 1 base and 5 bases, there was a span of 11 bases. CDR1 is GTSNPN and CDR2 is SVGIG in the germline V gene (reference sequence). What was sequenced was CD4+ T cells from blood, cultured in vitro. This rearrangement joins TRBV30 to TRBJ1-2; D not certain. This receptor was identified in a human donor who had recovered from COVID-19. The CDR3 DNA reads as TGTGCCTGGAGTGGAGACCGAACTTATGGCTACACCTTC. Protein product: CAWSGDRTYGYTF.